This T cell receptor beta chain is drawn from a study of blood T cell repertoires in COVID-19. Study overall: The study drew acute and convalescent COVID-19 samples from the United States, Italy and Spain. PBMCs, B-cell-depleted T cells, or T cells provided the cDNA or gDNA that made up the material.

The authors' processing: Reference gene primer amplification gave nucleated cell count estimates. Sequencing used immunoSEQ multiplex PCR; TCRdb keeps in-frame clones, though not all of them. V, J and clone size are taken as reported in that table, and D and trimming were inferred from the DNA itself. The sample includes tens of thousands of clones, about 83% of them seen just once. This clone has just one count. Germline loops: CDR1 SGDLS, CDR2 YYNGEE. The V end was cut by 4 bases, the J end by 4 bases, with 26 bases between. This CDR3 region has 18 residues. Sequencing used peripheral blood. V gene TRBV9 combines with J gene TRBJ1-2, with D unresolved. The clonotype comes from a man between 60 and 70 years old with acute or convalescent COVID-19. The DNA for the CDR3 is TGTGCCAGCAGCCTAAAAGATGATGGGAGGCCTACTGTCTATGGCTACACCTTC. This codes for CASSLKDDGRPTVYGYTF.